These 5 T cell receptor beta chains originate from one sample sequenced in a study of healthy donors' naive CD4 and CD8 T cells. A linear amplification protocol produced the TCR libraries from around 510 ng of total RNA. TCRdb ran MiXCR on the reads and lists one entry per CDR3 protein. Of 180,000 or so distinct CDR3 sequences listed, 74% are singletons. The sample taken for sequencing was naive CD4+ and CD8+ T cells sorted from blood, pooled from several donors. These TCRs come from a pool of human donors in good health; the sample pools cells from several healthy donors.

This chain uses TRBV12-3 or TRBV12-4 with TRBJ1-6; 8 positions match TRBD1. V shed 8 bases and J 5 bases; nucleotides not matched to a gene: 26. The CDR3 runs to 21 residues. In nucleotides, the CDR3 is TGTGCCAGCGGACGTGGAAGACAGGGGCTAAAGTATGGGGTCAATAATTCACCCCTCCACTTT. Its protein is CASGRGRQGLKYGVNNSPLHF.

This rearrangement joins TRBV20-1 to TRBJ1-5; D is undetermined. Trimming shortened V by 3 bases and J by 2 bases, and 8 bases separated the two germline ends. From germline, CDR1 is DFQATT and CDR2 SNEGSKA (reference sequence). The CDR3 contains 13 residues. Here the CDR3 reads CSARFRRNQPQHF. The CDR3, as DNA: TGCAGTGCTAGGTTCCGTCGCAATCAGCCCCAGCATTTT.

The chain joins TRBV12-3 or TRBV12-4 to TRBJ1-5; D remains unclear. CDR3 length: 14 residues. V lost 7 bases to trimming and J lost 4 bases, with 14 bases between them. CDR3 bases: TGTGCCAGCACCTTGGACCCAACGAATCAGCCCCAGCATTTT. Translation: CASTLDPTNQPQHF.

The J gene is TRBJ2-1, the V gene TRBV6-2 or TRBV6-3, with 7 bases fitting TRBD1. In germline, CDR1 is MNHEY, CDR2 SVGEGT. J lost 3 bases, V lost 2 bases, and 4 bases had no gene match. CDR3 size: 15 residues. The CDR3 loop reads CASSYGQVNYNEQFF. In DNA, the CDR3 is TGTGCCAGCAGTTACGGACAGGTCAACTACAATGAGCAGTTCTTC.

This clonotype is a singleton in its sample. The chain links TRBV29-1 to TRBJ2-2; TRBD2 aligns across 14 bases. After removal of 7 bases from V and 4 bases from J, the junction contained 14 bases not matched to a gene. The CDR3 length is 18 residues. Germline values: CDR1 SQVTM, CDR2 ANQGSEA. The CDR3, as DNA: TGCAGCGCCTTCCAGCGGACTAGCGGGAGGCTAGGCACCGGGGAGCTGTTTTTT. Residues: CSAFQRTSGRLGTGELFF.